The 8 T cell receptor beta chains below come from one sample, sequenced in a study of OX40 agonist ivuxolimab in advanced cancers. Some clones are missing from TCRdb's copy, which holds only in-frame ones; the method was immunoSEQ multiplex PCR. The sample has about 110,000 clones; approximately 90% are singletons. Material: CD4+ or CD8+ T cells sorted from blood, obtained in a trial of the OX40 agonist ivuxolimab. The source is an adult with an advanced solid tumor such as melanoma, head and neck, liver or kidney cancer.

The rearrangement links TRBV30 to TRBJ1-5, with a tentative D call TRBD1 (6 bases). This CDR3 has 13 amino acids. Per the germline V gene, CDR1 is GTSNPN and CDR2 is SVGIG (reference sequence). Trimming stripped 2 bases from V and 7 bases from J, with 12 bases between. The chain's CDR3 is CAWSPGAKQPQHF. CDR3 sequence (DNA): TGTGCCTGGAGTCCAGGGGCAAAGCAGCCCCAGCATTTT.

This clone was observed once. Here the CDR3 DNA reads TGTGCCAGCTCTCGGGACAGGGAAGCCAACTATGGCTACACCTTC. This codes for CASSRDREANYGYTF. This chain links TRBV18 with TRBJ1-2; 9 bases line up with TRBD1. The CDR3 consists of 15 residues. Per germline, CDR1 KGHSH and CDR2 LQKENI. The junction had 7 bases not matched to a gene; V was cut back by 6 bases and J by 2 bases.

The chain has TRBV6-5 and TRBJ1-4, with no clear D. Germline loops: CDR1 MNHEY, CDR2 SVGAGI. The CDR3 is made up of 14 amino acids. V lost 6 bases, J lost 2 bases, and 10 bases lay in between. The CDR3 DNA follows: TGTGCCAGCAGGAGCTTTGGGACTAATGAAAAACTGTTTTTT. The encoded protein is CASRSFGTNEKLFF.

The CDR3 nucleotides read TGTGCCAGCAGCTTATTGGTTACAGGGGGGCAAGAGACCCAGTACTTC. This encodes CASSLLVTGGQETQYF. V gene TRBV7-2 combines with J gene TRBJ2-5, with 8 bases lining up with TRBD1. Germline CDR1 is SGHTA and CDR2 is FQGNSA. Trimming took 2 bases from V and 2 from J; bases not matched to a gene: 7. The CDR3 consists of 16 residues. The complete variable domain, with remaining parts taken from reference TRBV7-2 and TRBJ2-5, reads GAGVSQSPSNKVTEKGKDVELRCDPISGHTALYWYRQSLGQGLEFLIYFQGNSAPDKSGLPSDRFSAERTGGSVSTLTIQRTQQEDSAVYLCASSLLVTGGQETQYFGPGTRLLVL.

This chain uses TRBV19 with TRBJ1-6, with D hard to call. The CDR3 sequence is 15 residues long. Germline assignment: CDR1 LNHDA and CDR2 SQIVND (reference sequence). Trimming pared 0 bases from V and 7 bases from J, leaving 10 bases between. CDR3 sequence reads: CASSIDTQWNSPLHF. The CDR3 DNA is TGTGCCAGTAGTATAGATACCCAGTGGAATTCACCCCTCCACTTT. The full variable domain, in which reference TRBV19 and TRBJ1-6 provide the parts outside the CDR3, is DGGITQSPKYLFRKEGQNVTLSCEQNLNHDAMYWYRQDPGQGLRLIYYSQIVNDFQKGDIAEGYSVSREKKESFPLTVTSAQKNPTAFYLCASSIDTQWNSPLHFGNGTRLTVT.

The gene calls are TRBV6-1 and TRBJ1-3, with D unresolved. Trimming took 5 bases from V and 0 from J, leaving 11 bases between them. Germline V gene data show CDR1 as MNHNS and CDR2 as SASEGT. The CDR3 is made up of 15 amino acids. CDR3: CASSPRQVSGNTIYF. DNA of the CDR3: TGTGCCAGCAGTCCCCGGCAAGTCTCTGGAAACACCATATATTTT.

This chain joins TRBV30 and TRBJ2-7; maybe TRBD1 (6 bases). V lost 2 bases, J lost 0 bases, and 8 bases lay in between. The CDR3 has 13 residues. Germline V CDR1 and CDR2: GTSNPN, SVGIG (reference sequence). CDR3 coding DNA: TGTGCCTGGAGTACAGGGTACTCCTACGAGCAGTACTTC. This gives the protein CAWSTGYSYEQYF.

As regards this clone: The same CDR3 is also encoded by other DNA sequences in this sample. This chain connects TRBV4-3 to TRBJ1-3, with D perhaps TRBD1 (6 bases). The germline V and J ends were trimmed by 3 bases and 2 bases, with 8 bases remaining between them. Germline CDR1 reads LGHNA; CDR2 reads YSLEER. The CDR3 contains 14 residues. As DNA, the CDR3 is TGCGCCAGCAGCCAGGAGGGGGCTGGAAACACCATATATTTT. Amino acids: CASSQEGAGNTIYF.